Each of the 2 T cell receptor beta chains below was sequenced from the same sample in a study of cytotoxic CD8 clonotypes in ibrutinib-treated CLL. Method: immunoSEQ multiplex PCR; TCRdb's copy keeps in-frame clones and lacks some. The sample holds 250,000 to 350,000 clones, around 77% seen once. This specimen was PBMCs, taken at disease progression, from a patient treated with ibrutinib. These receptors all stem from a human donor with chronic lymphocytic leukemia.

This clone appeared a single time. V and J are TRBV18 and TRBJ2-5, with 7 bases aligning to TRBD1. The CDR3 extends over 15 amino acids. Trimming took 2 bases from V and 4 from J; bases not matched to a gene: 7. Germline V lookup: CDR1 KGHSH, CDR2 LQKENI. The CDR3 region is CASSPADRVGETQYF. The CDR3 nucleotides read TGTGCCAGCTCACCAGCCGACAGGGTTGGAGAGACCCAGTACTTC.

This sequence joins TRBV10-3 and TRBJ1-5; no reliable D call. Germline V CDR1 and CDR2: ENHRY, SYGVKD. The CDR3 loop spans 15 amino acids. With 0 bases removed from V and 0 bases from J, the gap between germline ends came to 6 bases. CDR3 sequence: CAISESRSSNQPQHF. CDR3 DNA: TGTGCCATCAGTGAGTCGAGAAGTAGCAATCAGCCCCAGCATTTT.